Sequencing of this TCR beta chain was carried out in a study of beta chain features in type 1 diabetes. Sequencing targeted expressed TCRB transcripts, as all isolated RNA had been reverse transcribed. Only in-frame clones appear in the TCRdb table, and some are missing; sequencing was by immunoSEQ multiplex PCR. The table has a few hundred thousand clones, approximately 14% seen once; the top ten hold about 6.7%. On this clone itself: This may be a read error, as it is one base from a much larger clone. Within the sample, other DNA sequences also encode this same CDR3.

Germline values: CDR1 SGHAT, CDR2 FQNNGV. V was clipped by 5 bases and J by 3 bases, with 4 bases between them. The CDR3 loop spans 11 amino acids. This sequence joins TRBV11-2 and TRBJ2-5, with D unclear. Sequencing was carried out using central memory CD4+ T cells from blood. The TCR comes from a man aged 25 to 40 in good health. CDR3 nucleotide sequence: TGTGCCAGCAGCCTCAAAGAGACCCAGTACTTC. Protein sequence: CASSLKETQYF. The full variable domain, in which reference TRBV11-2 and TRBJ2-5 provide the parts outside the CDR3, is EAGVAQSPRYKIIEKRQSVAFWCNPISGHATLYWYQQILGQGPKLLIQFQNNGVVDDSQLPKDRFSAERLKGVDSTLKIQPAKLEDSAVYLCASSLKETQYFGPGTRLLVL.